Listed here are 23 T cell receptor beta chains from one sample, sequenced in a study of beta chain features in type 1 diabetes (dated by TCRdb to 2016 to 2019). Library generation was performed with the immunoSEQ multiplex PCR assay. The entire amount of isolated RNA was reverse transcribed using the High Capacity cDNA Reverse Transcription Kit, so the sequenced TCRB transcripts were expressed ones. The clones in this table, taken by TCRdb from immuneACCESS, are in-frame only. Not every clone is retained; where verified, under half of the shortfall comes from an unresolved V gene, and the cause of the rest is unknown. The sample yields 45,000 to 60,000 clones; roughly 48% were counted once. The top ten clones comprise around 0.13% of the sample. Study-wide conclusions, independent of this receptor: A moderate but significant shortening of TCRB CDR3 length was observed in type 1 diabetes patients in all four CD4+ subsets.

Their antigen targets remain unknown. Sequenced material: stem cell memory CD4+ T cells from blood. This sample's cell subset or site label indicates: stem cell-like memory CD4+ T cells. Every receptor here comes from a man aged 25-45 years with type 1 diabetes.

The gene calls are TRBV18 and TRBJ1-4; 8 bases fit TRBD1. Germline V CDR1 and CDR2: KGHSH, LQKENI. V lost 5 bases to trimming and J lost 4 bases; unmatched junction nucleotides: 3. This CDR3 is 14 amino acids long. As DNA, the CDR3 is TGTGCCAGCTCAACGACAGGGGTTAATGAAAAACTGTTTTTT. This codes for CASSTTGVNEKLFF.

The chain recombines TRBV30 with TRBJ2-1; TRBD1 matches at 7 bases. The junction had 10 bases not matched to a gene; V was cut back by 0 bases and J by 8 bases. Germline CDR1 reads GTSNPN; CDR2 reads SVGIG (reference sequence). This CDR3 contains 15 residues. The CDR3 bases are TGTGCCTGGAGTGTAGGGCAGGGGGTATTCGATGAGCAGTTCTTC. Protein: CAWSVGQGVFDEQFF. The full variable domain, rest sourced from reference TRBV30 and TRBJ2-1, is SQTIHQWPATLVQPVGSPLSLECTVEGTSNPNLYWYRQAAGRGLQLLFYSVGIGQISSEVPQNLSASRPQDRQFILSSKKLLLSDSGFYLCAWSVGQGVFDEQFFGPGTRLTVL.

The chain joins TRBV7-9 to TRBJ1-4; no clear D. The CDR3 covers 13 residues. Trimming removed 6 bases from V and 0 bases from J, with 5 bases in between. Germline-derived CDR1 and CDR2 are SEHNR and FQNEAQ (reference sequence). The CDR3 coding sequence is TGTGCCAGCAGTTCTACAACTAATGAAAAACTGTTTTTT. Protein sequence: CASSSTTNEKLFF.

The rearrangement joins TRBV7-2 to TRBJ2-1; 7 bases are a match to TRBD1. Looked up from germline, CDR1 is SGHTA and CDR2 is FQGNSA. The CDR3 spans 14 residues. V was pared by 5 bases and J by 4 bases, with 5 bases of the junction left unmatched. The DNA of the CDR3 is TGTGCCAGCAGCCCTTGGGACAGTTACAATGAGCAGTTCTTC. Protein sequence: CASSPWDSYNEQFF.

This sequence joins TRBV7-9 and TRBJ2-1, with unresolved D. V was clipped by 5 bases and J by 7 bases, with 3 bases between them. This CDR3 has 10 residues. Looked up from germline, CDR1 is SEHNR and CDR2 is FQNEAQ (reference sequence). The CDR3 coding sequence is TGTGCCAGCAGCCGTAATGAGCAGTTCTTC. Its translation is CASSRNEQFF.

The V gene is TRBV6-5, the J gene TRBJ1-1; 9 bases match TRBD1. There are 13 residues in the CDR3. V lost 5 bases to trimming and J lost 11 bases; unmatched junction nucleotides: 9. The V gene's germline CDR1 is MNHEY and CDR2 SVGAGI. CDR3: CASSTGQGLAAFF. CDR3 in DNA: TGTGCCAGCAGTACGGGACAGGGTTTGGCGGCTTTCTTT.

The chain couples TRBV4-2 to TRBJ2-7; TRBD2 aligns across 7 bases. The V segment lost 0 bases and the J segment 1 base; nucleotides outside the gene matches: 3. The CDR3 totals 15 residues. Looked up from germline, CDR1 is LGHNA and CDR2 is YNFKEQ. The CDR3 here is CASSQDGRESYEQYF. The CDR3 nucleotides read TGTGCCAGCAGCCAAGATGGGAGGGAATCCTACGAGCAGTACTTC.

This clone occurred a few times. CDR3 in DNA: TGTGCCAGCAGGGTCCCGGGACTAGCGGCGAATGAGCAGTTCTTC. Encoded protein: CASRVPGLAANEQFF. This rearrangement joins TRBV5-4 to TRBJ2-1; TRBD2 matches at 11 bases. After removal of 5 bases from V and 7 bases from J, the junction contained 8 bases not matched to a gene. CDR3 length: 15 residues. Per the germline V gene, CDR1 is SGHNT and CDR2 is YYREEE (reference sequence).

This clone was counted only a few times. The chain carries TRBV19 and TRBJ2-7, with D possibly matching TRBD1 (7 bases). This CDR3 comprises 13 residues. From germline, CDR1 is LNHDA and CDR2 SQIVND (reference sequence). V lost 9 bases and J 4 bases, leaving 16 bases between the germline ends. CDR3 in DNA: TGTGCCAGCCGCGGGACAGACTATTACGAGCAGTACTTC. Residues: CASRGTDYYEQYF.

J is TRBJ1-4 and V is TRBV9, with TRBD1 matching 11 bases. The CDR3 runs 15 residues. Trimming removed 0 bases from V and 7 bases from J; junction bases left unmatched: 2. Germline loops: CDR1 SGDLS, CDR2 YYNGEE. CDR3 sequence reads: CASSVEGTGGEKLFF. CDR3 sequence (DNA): TGTGCCAGCAGCGTAGAAGGGACAGGGGGTGAAAAACTGTTTTTT.

The chain couples TRBV15 to TRBJ1-3, with D unresolved. The CDR3 loop spans 15 amino acids. Germline CDR1 LNHNV, CDR2 YYDKDF (reference sequence). V shed 0 bases and J shed 4 bases, with 10 bases lying between them. CDR3 protein: CATSREGRFGNTIYF. The CDR3, as DNA: TGTGCCACCAGCAGAGAAGGGAGATTCGGAAACACCATATATTTT.

The gene calls are TRBV12-5 and TRBJ2-1; 11 bases agree with TRBD2. The CDR3 consists of 15 residues. V was pared by 3 bases and J by 7 bases, with 5 bases of the junction left unmatched. Germline V CDR1 and CDR2: LGHNT, FRNRAP. Here the CDR3 reads CASGFLAGGQNEQFF. CDR3 sequence (DNA): TGTGCTAGTGGTTTTCTAGCGGGAGGCCAGAATGAGCAGTTCTTC.

The chain couples TRBV28 to TRBJ1-4; tentatively, D is TRBD1 (5 bases). The CDR3 has 14 residues. CDR1 and CDR2 from the germline V gene are MDHEN and SYDVKM. Deletions cut 4 bases from V and 0 bases from J, with 6 bases between. The CDR3 sequence is CASSSGATNEKLFF. CDR3 bases: TGTGCCAGCAGTTCGGGGGCAACTAATGAAAAACTGTTTTTT.

The chain links TRBV28 to TRBJ2-7, with TRBD2 identical over 11 bases. CDR3 length: 15 residues. J lost 6 bases, V lost 7 bases, and 11 bases had no gene match. The germline V gene has CDR1 MDHEN and CDR2 SYDVKM. The CDR3 bases are TGTGCCAGCACTGAGTGGACTAGCGGGTCAGGCGAGCAGTACTTC. Translation: CASTEWTSGSGEQYF.

This sequence joins TRBV27 and TRBJ2-1; possibly TRBD2 for D (6 bases). Germline V gene lookup returns CDR1 MNHEY and CDR2 SMNVEV (reference sequence). This CDR3 has 16 residues. V lost 3 bases and J lost 3, with 15 bases in between. The CDR3: CASSFKGLPRYNEQFF. The CDR3 DNA is TGTGCCAGCAGTTTTAAGGGACTCCCGCGCTACAATGAGCAGTTCTTC.

The V gene is TRBV28, the J gene TRBJ2-3, with D unresolved. Trimming stripped 6 bases from V and 2 bases from J, with 12 bases between. This CDR3 has 14 residues. Looked up from germline, CDR1 is MDHEN and CDR2 is SYDVKM. CDR3 DNA: TGTGCCAGCAGCATGGCCACCCTCACAGATACGCAGTATTTT. It specifies CASSMATLTDTQYF.

The chain carries TRBV19 and TRBJ2-7; possible D gene TRBD1, 5 bases. There are 14 residues in the CDR3. Trimming removed 3 bases at V and 1 base at J, with 10 bases between. Per germline, CDR1 LNHDA and CDR2 SQIVND (reference sequence). CDR3: CASSIRAASYEQYF. In nucleotides, the CDR3 is TGTGCCAGTAGTATCAGGGCAGCTTCCTACGAGCAGTACTTC.

This clone was seen just once. The chain couples TRBV6-5 to TRBJ1-3; perhaps TRBD1 as D (6 bases). The CDR3 has 15 amino acids. Trimming left V 6 bases short and J 4 bases short, with 16 bases between. The germline V gene encodes CDR1 MNHEY and CDR2 SVGAGI. CDR3 DNA: TGTGCCAGCAGCGTCACAGGGAATGAAGGAAACACCATATATTTT. Translation: CASSVTGNEGNTIYF.

This clone has more than one count but fewer than ten. This rearrangement joins TRBV5-6 to TRBJ2-4, with a possible D match to TRBD2 (6 bases). V lost 4 bases and J lost 1, with 21 bases in between. CDR3 length: 18 amino acids. Germline V lookup: CDR1 SGHDT, CDR2 YYEEEE. CDR3 nucleotide sequence: TGTGCCAGCAGCCCCACTGGGGCGGGAAGATCGGCCAAAAACATTCAGTACTTC. The encoded protein is CASSPTGAGRSAKNIQYF.

The rearrangement joins TRBV28 to TRBJ2-3, with 8 bases lining up with TRBD1. V dropped 3 bases and J dropped 13; count of bases not matched to a gene: 12. Germline V gene data show CDR1 as MDHEN and CDR2 as SYDVKM. There are 14 residues in the CDR3. The CDR3 sequence is CASSFPRRQGKKYF. The CDR3 nucleotides are TGTGCCAGCAGTTTCCCAAGAAGACAGGGGAAGAAGTATTTT.

This clone was recorded a few times. The J gene is TRBJ2-7, the V gene TRBV4-3; D remains ambiguous. The V and J ends lost 1 base and 0 bases respectively, with 10 bases between them. This CDR3 has 15 amino acids. Germline V CDR1 and CDR2: LGHNA, YSLEER. CDR3 region: CASSQALFSSYEQYF. In DNA form, the CDR3 reads TGCGCCAGCAGCCAAGCTCTTTTTAGCTCCTACGAGCAGTACTTC.

V usage is TRBV7-2 and J usage is TRBJ2-5; 7 positions match TRBD1. Germline trimming cut 6 bases from V and 5 bases from J; bases unmatched to any gene: 9. In germline, CDR1 is SGHTA, CDR2 FQGNSA. The CDR3 loop spans 14 amino acids. Written as DNA, the CDR3 is TGTGCCAGCAGTTGGAGACAGGGCATGGAGACCCAGTACTTC. Amino acid sequence: CASSWRQGMETQYF.

This clone was counted between two and nine times. A read error may produce the germline difference seen at one junction end. The chain carries TRBV5-6 and TRBJ2-1, with 14 nucleotides matching TRBD2. Germline V CDR1 and CDR2: SGHDT, YYEEEE. The CDR3 runs 13 residues. CDR3 amino acids: CASSLTSGRALVF. CDR3 sequence (DNA): TGTGCCAGCTCCCTGACTAGCGGGAGGGCCCTGGTCTTC.